This T cell receptor beta chain was captured by sequencing in a study of T-cell memory formation after mild COVID-19. Overall study context: Largely donor-specific sequence clusters came from a couple of donors.

Study-wide results and limits: Shrinking CD4+ clones were chiefly CM and EM; CD8+ ones were chiefly EMRA.

Details on this clonotype: What it binds is unknown.

CDR3 length: 16 amino acids. J was trimmed by 3 bases and V by 6 bases; bases with no gene match: 10. Looked up from germline, CDR1 is MDHEN and CDR2 is SYDVKM. TCRdb used MiXCR to reprocess the 5' RACE reads, holding one entry per CDR3 protein. The table has approximately 450,000 distinct CDR3 sequences, 15% to 20% seen once. The origin of this receptor is an adult woman who had mild COVID-19 (a few samples of this study predate the infection). Cell type and time point are not known. Sequences were obtained from PBMCs or a T cell subset sorted from them (not recorded which). The V and J genes are TRBV28 and TRBJ2-1, with 8 bases identical to TRBD1. CDR3 bases: TGTGCCAGCAGGCCCTCCGGGACAGGCTACTACAATGAGCAGTTCTTC. It is translated as CASRPSGTGYYNEQFF.